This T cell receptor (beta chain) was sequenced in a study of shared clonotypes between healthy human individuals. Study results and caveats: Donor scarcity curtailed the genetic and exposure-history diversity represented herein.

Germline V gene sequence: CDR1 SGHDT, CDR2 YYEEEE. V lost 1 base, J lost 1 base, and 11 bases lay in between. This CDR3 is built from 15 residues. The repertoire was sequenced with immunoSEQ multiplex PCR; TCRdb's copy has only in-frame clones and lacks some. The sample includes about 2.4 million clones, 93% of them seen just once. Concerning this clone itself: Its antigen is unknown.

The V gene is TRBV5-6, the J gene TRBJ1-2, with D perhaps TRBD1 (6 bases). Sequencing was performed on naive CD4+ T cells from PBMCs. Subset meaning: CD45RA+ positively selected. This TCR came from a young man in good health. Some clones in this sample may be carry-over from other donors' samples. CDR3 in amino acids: CASSLSAGVNYGYTF. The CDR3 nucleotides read TGTGCCAGCAGCTTGTCGGCAGGGGTTAACTATGGCTACACCTTC.